This paragraph reports one TCR beta chain. Its antigen target is currently unknown. Qualities for individual bases were not recorded, and no much larger clone is one base off. This entry comes from a study of T cells after yellow fever vaccination (dated by TCRdb to the late 2010s). A note on the overall study: The SMART-Seq v4 Ultra Low Input RNA kit was used to prepare libraries from fractions with low cell numbers. To track T-cell clones before and after primary and booster YFV17D yellow fever vaccination, bulk TCR alpha and beta repertoires were sequenced longitudinally. Two healthy male donors made up the cohort, one aged 18 to 30 years and the other aged 30 to 39 years. Blood was collected at multiple timepoints before and after primary and secondary immunization, and bulk PBMC replicates and cell subsets were isolated. The research as a whole found: Computational filtering was needed because FACS-sorted repertoires could contain abundant contaminating clonotypes from the bulk population. The secondary T-cell response was found to be weaker but faster than the primary response, with a peak reached on day 5 rather than on day 15. A small share of clonotypes occurred in both CD4 and CD8 compartments, likely arising from convergent recombination. Only a couple of donors were included in the study, so the extent to which the findings can be generalized is limited. After the booster, most clones that had expanded after primary vaccination were detected again (approximately 97% of CD4 and around nine tenths of CD8), suggesting broad maintenance of memory.

V and J are truncated by 3 bases and 4 bases respectively, leaving an intervening sequence of 9 bases. Inclusive of the bounding cysteine and phenylalanine, the CDR3 is 13 residues long. Here the CDR3 DNA is all that survives: 39 bases in frame from base 1. Reading the germline V gene gives CDR1 SGHTA and CDR2 FQGNSA. The sequencer listed for this sample is Illumina NovaSeq 6000. TCR cDNA was made using 5'RACE template switching, a step that added a universal primer site and unique molecular identifiers. Priming for cDNA synthesis came from both the TCR alpha and TCR beta constant segments. Libraries were amplified in two PCR steps, with sample barcodes and sequencing adapters added in the second step. Libraries were sequenced on Illumina HiSeq 2500 (2x100 bp) or NovaSeq (2x150 bp). Per the original workflow: MIGEC handled demultiplexing of reads and collapsing into UMI consensus sequences, while MiXCR performed V(D)J alignment. Using edgeR on replicate PBMC samples, clonotypes were called vaccine-responding if FDR was below 0.01 and the log2 fold change was above 5 up to day 15. Bulk clonotypes were assigned CD4 or CD8 identity according to which sequenced CD4 or CD8 repertoire held them at higher abundance. TCRdb handled the public reads itself, with Q25 trimming in fastp and clone calling in MiXCR, and kept productive beta chains. Rows are combined by CDR3 protein, so each entry shows the most common genes and DNA. TCRdb, not the original authors, processed these V and J calls. The sample includes some 350,000 distinct CDR3 sequences, with 4% observed a single time. Roughly 26% of the sample lies in the top ten.

The treatment or condition label for this specimen denotes: live attenuated yellow fever vaccine strain. At each blood-draw timepoint, two biological replicates of bulk PBMCs were obtained. A standard Ficoll-Paque protocol was used to isolate PBMCs from peripheral blood. RNA was extracted with TriZol from bulk PBMCs, CD4 and CD8 fractions, and dextramer-positive and dextramer-negative fractions. The origin of this receptor is a man between 18 and 35 years old who received the YFV17D yellow fever vaccine. The rearrangement joined TRBV7-2 to TRBJ1-2; the D segment cannot be called with confidence. The specimen comprised PBMCs, sampled 5 days after the yellow fever booster vaccination. The CDR3 here reads CASSLGILYGYTF. The sequenced DNA is TGTGCCAGCAGCTTGGGTATACTCTATGGCTACACCTTC. With all but the CDR3 taken from the reference TRBV7-2 and TRBJ1-2 genes, the full variable domain is: GAGVSQSPSNKVTEKGKDVELRCDPISGHTALYWYRQSLGQGLEFLIYFQGNSAPDKSGLPSDRFSAERTGGSVSTLTIQRTQQEDSAVYLCASSLGILYGYTFGSGTRLTVV.